These 5 T cell receptor beta chains were all obtained from the same sample, sequenced in a study of blood T cell repertoires in COVID-19. Using immunoSEQ multiplex PCR, the repertoire was profiled, and TCRdb retains in-frame clones only, with some absent. The profile shows roughly 66,000 clones, roughly 80% of them singletons. The sequenced sample consisted of peripheral blood. These TCRs come from a man in his 60s with acute or convalescent COVID-19.

In its sample, this clone was seen once. This rearrangement joins TRBV27 to TRBJ2-3; weak D call: TRBD1 (6 bases). Germline V lookup: CDR1 MNHEY, CDR2 SMNVEV (reference sequence). The CDR3 has 13 residues. V lost 5 bases and J lost 6, with 12 bases in between. The CDR3 reads CASSLQGRDTQYF. The CDR3, as DNA: TGTGCCAGCAGTCTCCAGGGGCGGGATACGCAGTATTTT.

The V and J genes are TRBV7-2 and TRBJ1-6; 8 nucleotides match TRBD1. The CDR3 runs 16 residues. Germline V gives CDR1 SGHTA, CDR2 FQGNSA. The J segment lost 9 bases and the V segment lost 3 bases, leaving 10 bases of the junction unmatched. In DNA, the CDR3 is TGTGCCAGCAGCTTGGGACCGGGACAGGCATTTTCACCCCTCCACTTT. Encoded protein: CASSLGPGQAFSPLHF.

The J gene is TRBJ1-2, the V gene TRBV5-1; 9 bases match TRBD1. Germline V gene sequence: CDR1 SGHRS, CDR2 YFSETQ. This CDR3 spans 15 amino acids. J lost 10 bases, V lost 1 base, and 11 bases had no gene match. The CDR3 sequence is CASSLPTGGAQPYTF. The CDR3 nucleotides read TGCGCCAGCAGCTTGCCAACAGGGGGCGCGCAGCCCTACACCTTC.

CDR3: CASSPTGGSNEKLFF. CDR3 DNA sequence: TGCGCCAGCAGCCCGACAGGGGGCTCTAATGAAAAACTGTTTTTT. The rearrangement links TRBV4-3 to TRBJ1-4; 10 bases are a match to TRBD1. The CDR3 covers 15 residues. With 4 bases clipped from V and 3 bases from J, the junction kept 2 bases outside the gene matches. In germline, CDR1 is LGHNA, CDR2 YSLEER.

The J gene is TRBJ1-4, the V gene TRBV5-1; D possibly corresponds to TRBD1 (6 bases). The CDR3 runs 15 residues. Germline CDR1 SGHRS, CDR2 YFSETQ. The V and J ends lost 3 bases and 0 bases respectively, with 9 bases between them. The DNA for the CDR3 is TGCGCCAGCAGCTCGGACAGTTCAACTAATGAAAAACTGTTTTTT. It translates to CASSSDSSTNEKLFF.